This T cell receptor (beta chain) derives from a study of CD8+ T cells in alopecia areata (dated by TCRdb to the late 2010s). In terms of the full investigation: The treated patients took part in an open-label pilot trial in which moderate-to-severe alopecia areata was treated with oral tofacitinib at 5 to 10 mg twice daily. Patients received tofacitinib for 6 to 18 months and were then followed off drug for 6 months to check for delayed response and recurrence. High-throughput TCRbeta sequencing was used to examine T cell clonal expansion in alopecia areata in both the C3H/HeJ mouse model and human patients. The SALT score, which quantifies the percentage of affected scalp surface area, was used to measure disease severity in treated patients. TCRbeta CDR3 regions were amplified by immunoSEQ multiplex PCR with 35 Vbeta forward and 13 Jbeta reverse primers. Scalp clonality was compared across normal scalp (n=4), patchy alopecia areata scalp (n=8), and alopecia totalis/universalis scalp (n=8). RNA was obtained with the PAXgene miRNA kit for fixed scalp, the miRNeasy kit for PBMCs, and the RNeasy kit for mouse skin. On the human side, TCRbeta sequencing was run on scalp tissue and on sorted CD4+ and CD8+ peripheral blood T cells from healthy controls and from alopecia areata patients with either patchy or totalis/universalis disease. Patients on tofacitinib were biopsied at baseline and after 4 and 24 weeks of treatment, and several of the patients also had a later scalp biopsy.

CDR3 length: 11 amino acids, cysteine to phenylalanine. The DNA shown is the 33-base CDR3, in frame from base 1. Trimming costs V 3 bases and J 4 bases, and their ends lie 3 bases apart. Taken from the germline V gene, the CDR1 and CDR2 loops are SNHLY and FYNNEI. Library preparation was by the immunoSEQ multiplex PCR assay. For TCR sequencing, RNA was extracted from every sample and reverse transcribed into cDNA to serve as template. SuperScript III was used for first-strand cDNA synthesis, primed with a 2:1 mix of oligo-dT and random hexamers. Amplification bias was assessed with a synthetic immune receptor repertoire, and residual bias was removed computationally. As for how the authors treated the data: Raw reads were preprocessed for error removal, and CDR3 was defined according to IMGT conventions as running from the conserved cysteine to phenylalanine. Clonality was calculated as 1 minus Shannon entropy normalized by log2 of the number of productive unique TCRs. Whether each scalp clone was CD4 or CD8 was inferred by checking scalp TCRbeta sequences against the CD4 and CD8 repertoires from sorted blood. Sourced from immuneACCESS, this table was stored by TCRdb with only in-frame sequences that have V and J called. A share of the clones is absent; for the studies checked, an unresolved V gene accounts for under half, and the remainder has no known explanation. The DNA gave D and trimming, while V, J and clone size come from that table. Here the sample has about 140,000 clones; 86% occur a single time. The ten largest clones add up to around 13% of the sample.

Results and caveats for the whole study, not just this receptor: Shared TCR sequences between patients were less evident than in mice, which may be partly attributable to HLA diversity in the patient population. Higher clonality and more expanded CD8+ clones were observed in lesional scalp than in normal scalp, particularly in alopecia totalis/universalis, a finding suggestive of antigenic drive. With tofacitinib, both scalp clonality and the number of expanded CD8+ clones among the top 100 scalp clones went down significantly. Because the treated cohort was small and had only one nonresponder, larger studies are needed to examine links between baseline CD8+ expansion and response. Many expanded lesional clones persisted in scalp and blood during tofacitinib treatment, which may partly explain relapse after stopping treatment. Unlike mouse skin, where gammadelta T cells dominate, normal human skin contains resident alphabeta T cells that get sequenced too, which complicates analysis of the scalp TCR repertoire.

What this sample's time point label stands for: less than five weeks on oral tofacitinib. The sample's treatment or condition label, decoded: oral pan-JAK inhibitor, 5-10 mg twice daily. Lesional scalp punch biopsies and peripheral blood were obtained from alopecia areata patients. PBMCs were isolated by density centrifugation and stained for CD3, CD4 and CD8, and CD4+ and CD8+ T cells were sorted on a FACSAria. With regard to this clone: Its specific antigen is unknown. No qualities accompany the bases; no much larger clone lies one base away.

This sample comprised CD8+ T cells sorted from blood, obtained at week 4, from a patient treated with tofacitinib. The chain is made from TRBV2 and TRBJ1-1; the D gene remains uncertain. The TCR comes from a human donor with alopecia areata. The CDR3 loop reads CASSEATEAFF. The bases read TGTGCCAGCAGTGAGGCCACTGAAGCTTTCTTT.